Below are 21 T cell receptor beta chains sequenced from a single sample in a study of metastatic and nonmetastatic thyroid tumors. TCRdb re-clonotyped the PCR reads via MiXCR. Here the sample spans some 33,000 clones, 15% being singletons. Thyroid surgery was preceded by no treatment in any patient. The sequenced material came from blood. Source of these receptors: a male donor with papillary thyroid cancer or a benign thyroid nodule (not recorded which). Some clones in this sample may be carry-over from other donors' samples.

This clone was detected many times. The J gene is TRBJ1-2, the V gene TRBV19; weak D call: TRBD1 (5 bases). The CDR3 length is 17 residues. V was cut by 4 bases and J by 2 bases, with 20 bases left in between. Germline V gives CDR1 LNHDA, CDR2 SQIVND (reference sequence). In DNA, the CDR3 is TGTGCCAGTAGTAGCCAGATGGGGGGGTATGAGAACTATGGCTACACCTTC. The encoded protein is CASSSQMGGYENYGYTF.

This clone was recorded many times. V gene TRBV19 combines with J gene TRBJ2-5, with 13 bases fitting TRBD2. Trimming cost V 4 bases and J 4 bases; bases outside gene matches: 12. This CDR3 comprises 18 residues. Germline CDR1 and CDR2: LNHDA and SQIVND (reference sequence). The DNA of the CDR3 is TGTGCCAGTAGTAGGGGCGCTAGGACTAGCGGGAGAGGAGAGACCCAGTACTTC. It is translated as CASSRGARTSGRGETQYF.

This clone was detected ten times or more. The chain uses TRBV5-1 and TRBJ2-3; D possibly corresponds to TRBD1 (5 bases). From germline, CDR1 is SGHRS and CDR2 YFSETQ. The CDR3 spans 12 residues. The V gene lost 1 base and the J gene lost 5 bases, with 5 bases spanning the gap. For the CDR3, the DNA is TGCGCCAGCAGCTTGAGGGGAGATACGCAGTATTTT. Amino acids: CASSLRGDTQYF.

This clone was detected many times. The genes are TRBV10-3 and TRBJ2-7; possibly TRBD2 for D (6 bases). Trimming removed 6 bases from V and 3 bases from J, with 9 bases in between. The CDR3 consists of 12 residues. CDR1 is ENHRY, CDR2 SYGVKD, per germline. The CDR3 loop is CAISRDFYEQYF. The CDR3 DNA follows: TGTGCCATCAGCCGGGACTTCTACGAGCAGTACTTC.

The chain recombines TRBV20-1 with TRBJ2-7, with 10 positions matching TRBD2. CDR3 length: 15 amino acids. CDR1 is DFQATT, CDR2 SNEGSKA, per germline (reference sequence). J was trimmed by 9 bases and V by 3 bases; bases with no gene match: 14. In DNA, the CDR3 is TGCAGTGCTAGGGTCGGTTTGGGGACTAGCGCATTGCAGTACTTC. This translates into CSARVGLGTSALQYF.

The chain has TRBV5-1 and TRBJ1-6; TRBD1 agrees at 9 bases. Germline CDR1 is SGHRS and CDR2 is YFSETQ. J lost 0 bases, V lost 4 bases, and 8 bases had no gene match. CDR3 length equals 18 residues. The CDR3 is CASSTLQGAGSYNSPLHF. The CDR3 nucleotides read TGCGCCAGCAGCACGTTACAGGGGGCTGGCTCCTATAATTCACCCCTCCACTTT.

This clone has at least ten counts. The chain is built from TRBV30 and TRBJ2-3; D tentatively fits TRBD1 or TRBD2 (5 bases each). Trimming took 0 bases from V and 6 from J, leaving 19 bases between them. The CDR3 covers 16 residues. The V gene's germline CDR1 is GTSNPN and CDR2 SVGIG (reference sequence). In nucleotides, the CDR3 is TGTGCCTGGAGTGTACTTCGGGACCGAAGCCGCGATACGCAGTATTTT. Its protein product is CAWSVLRDRSRDTQYF. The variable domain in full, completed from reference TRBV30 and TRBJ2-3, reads SQTIHQWPATLVQPVGSPLSLECTVEGTSNPNLYWYRQAAGRGLQLLFYSVGIGQISSEVPQNLSASRPQDRQFILSSKKLLLSDSGFYLCAWSVLRDRSRDTQYFGPGTRLTVL.

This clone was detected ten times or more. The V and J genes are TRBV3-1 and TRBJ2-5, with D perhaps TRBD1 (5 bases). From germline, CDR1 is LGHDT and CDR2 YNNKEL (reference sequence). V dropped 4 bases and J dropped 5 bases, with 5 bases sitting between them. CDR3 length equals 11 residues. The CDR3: CASSPGETQYF. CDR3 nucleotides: TGTGCCAGCAGCCCAGGGGAGACCCAGTACTTC.

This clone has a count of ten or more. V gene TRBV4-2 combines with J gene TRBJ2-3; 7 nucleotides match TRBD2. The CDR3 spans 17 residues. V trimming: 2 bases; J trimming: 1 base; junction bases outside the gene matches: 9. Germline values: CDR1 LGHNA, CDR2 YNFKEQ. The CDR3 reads CASSQSGPGGGTDTQYF. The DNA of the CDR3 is TGTGCCAGCAGCCAAAGCGGCCCGGGAGGAGGCACAGATACGCAGTATTTT.

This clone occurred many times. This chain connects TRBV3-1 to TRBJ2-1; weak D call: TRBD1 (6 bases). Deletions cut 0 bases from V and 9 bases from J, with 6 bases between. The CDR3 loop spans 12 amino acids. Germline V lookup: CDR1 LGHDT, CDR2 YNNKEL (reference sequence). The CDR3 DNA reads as TGTGCCAGCAGCCAAGAAGGGGGTGAGCAGTTCTTC. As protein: CASSQEGGEQFF.

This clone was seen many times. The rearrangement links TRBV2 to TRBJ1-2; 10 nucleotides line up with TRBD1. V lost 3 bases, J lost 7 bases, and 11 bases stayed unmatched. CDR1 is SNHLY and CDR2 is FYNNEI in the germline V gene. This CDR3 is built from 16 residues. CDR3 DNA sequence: TGTGCCAGCAGTGAGGGTATCGGGGACAGGGGTGCTGGCTACACCTTC. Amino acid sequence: CASSEGIGDRGAGYTF.

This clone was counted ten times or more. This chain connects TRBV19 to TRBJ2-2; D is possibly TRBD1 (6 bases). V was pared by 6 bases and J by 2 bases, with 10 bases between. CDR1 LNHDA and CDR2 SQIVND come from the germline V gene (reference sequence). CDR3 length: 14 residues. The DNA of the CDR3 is TGTGCCAGTAGCTGGACAGTAAACACCGGGGAGCTGTTTTTT. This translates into CASSWTVNTGELFF.

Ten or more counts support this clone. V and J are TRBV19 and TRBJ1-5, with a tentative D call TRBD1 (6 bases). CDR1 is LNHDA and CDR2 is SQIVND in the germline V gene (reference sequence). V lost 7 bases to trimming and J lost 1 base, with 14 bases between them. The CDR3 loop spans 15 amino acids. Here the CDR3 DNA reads TGTGCCAGTAAAGACGGGACACCGAGCAATCAGCCCCAGCATTTT. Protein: CASKDGTPSNQPQHF.

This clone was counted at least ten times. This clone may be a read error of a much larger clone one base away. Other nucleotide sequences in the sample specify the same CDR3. CDR3 sequence: CASSRQGYEQYF. CDR3 nucleotides: TGTGCCAGCAGTCGACAGGGCTATGAGCAGTACTTC. This rearrangement joins TRBV6-1 to TRBJ2-7; 7 nucleotides line up with TRBD1. Trimming cost V 5 bases and J 7 bases; bases outside gene matches: 5. Germline V lookup: CDR1 MNHNS, CDR2 SASEGT. This CDR3 spans 12 amino acids.

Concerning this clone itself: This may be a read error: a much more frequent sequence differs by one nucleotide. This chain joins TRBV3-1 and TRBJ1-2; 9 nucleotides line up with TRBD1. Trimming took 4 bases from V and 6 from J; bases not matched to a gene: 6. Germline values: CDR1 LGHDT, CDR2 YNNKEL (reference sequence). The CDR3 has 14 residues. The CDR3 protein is CASSLYGTGNGYTF. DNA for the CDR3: TGTGCCAGCAGCCTCTATGGGACAGGGAATGGCTACACCTTC.

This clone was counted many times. CDR3 nucleotide sequence: TGTGCCAGCTCACCGGTCGGGAGCAGCTCCTACGAGCAGTACTTC. Translated: CASSPVGSSSYEQYF. The J gene is TRBJ2-7, the V gene TRBV18; TRBD2 might be the D (6 bases). CDR3 length equals 15 residues. CDR1 is KGHSH, CDR2 LQKENI, per germline. The V end was cut by 3 bases, the J end by 0 bases, with 12 bases between.

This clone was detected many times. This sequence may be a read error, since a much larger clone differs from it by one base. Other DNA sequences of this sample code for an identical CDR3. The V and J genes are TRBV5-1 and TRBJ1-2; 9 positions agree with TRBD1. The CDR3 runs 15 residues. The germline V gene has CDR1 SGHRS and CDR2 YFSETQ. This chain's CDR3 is CASSSDRGLNYGYTF. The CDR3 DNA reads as TGCGCCAGCAGCTCGGACAGGGGTTTAAACTATGGTTACACCTTC.

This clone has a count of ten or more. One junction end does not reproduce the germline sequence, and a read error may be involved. As DNA, the CDR3 is TGTGCCAGCGGCCAAGGAGATAAATCACCCCTCCACTTT. Its protein product is CASGQGDKSPLHF. This chain uses TRBV3-1 with TRBJ1-6; unclear D gene. From germline, CDR1 is LGHDT and CDR2 YNNKEL (reference sequence). This CDR3 has 13 residues.

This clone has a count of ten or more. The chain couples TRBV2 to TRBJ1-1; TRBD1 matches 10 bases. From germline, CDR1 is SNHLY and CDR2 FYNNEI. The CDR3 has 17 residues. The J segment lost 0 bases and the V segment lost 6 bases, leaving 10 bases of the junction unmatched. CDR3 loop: CASSLSGTGVMNTEAFF. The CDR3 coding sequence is TGTGCCAGCAGCCTCTCCGGGACAGGGGTTATGAACACTGAAGCTTTCTTT.

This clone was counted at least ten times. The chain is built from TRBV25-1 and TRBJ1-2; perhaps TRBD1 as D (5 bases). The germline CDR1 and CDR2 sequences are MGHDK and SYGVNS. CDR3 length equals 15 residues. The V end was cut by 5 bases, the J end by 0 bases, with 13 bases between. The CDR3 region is CASSWGGGTNYGYTF. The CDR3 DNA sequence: TGTGCCAGCAGTTGGGGGGGGGGTACTAACTATGGCTACACCTTC.

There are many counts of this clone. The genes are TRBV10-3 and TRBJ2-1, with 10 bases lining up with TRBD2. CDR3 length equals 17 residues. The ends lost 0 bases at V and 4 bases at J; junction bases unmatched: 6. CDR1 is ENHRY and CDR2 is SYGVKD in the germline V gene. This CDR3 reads CAISESQGGLAYNEQFF. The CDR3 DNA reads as TGTGCCATCAGTGAGTCCCAGGGGGGACTAGCGTACAATGAGCAGTTCTTC.